The present TCR beta chain was sequenced within a study of CD4 T cells in relation to SARS-CoV-2 and coronaviruses. Looking at the study overall: Convalescent donors were aged about 20 to 80, with median around 40 years. Findings and limits, study-wide: Each donor contributed either pre-pandemic or post-infection samples, not both. Culture-expanded clones reflect memory recall rather than primary priming during culture.

Points on this clone: Its specificity is not known.

CDR1 is MDHEN, CDR2 SYDVKM, per germline. The CDR3 has 12 residues. V lost 5 bases and J lost 0, with 5 bases in between. Deep TCR-beta sequencing used DNA from uncultured naive and memory CD4+ T cells. The data were produced by immunoSEQ multiplex PCR, yet TCRdb's version contains in-frame clones alone and is incomplete. The table includes tens of thousands of clones, 80% to 90% detected once. The chain carries TRBV28 and TRBJ2-7; D is ambiguous. The TCR was taken from an adult with COVID-19. The material sequenced was memory CD4+ T cells from PBMCs. In DNA, the CDR3 is TGTGCCAGCAGTCCGACCTCCTACGAGCAGTACTTC. This codes for CASSPTSYEQYF.